This T cell receptor beta chain was captured in a study of T cell responses to AZD1222 COVID-19 vaccine. CDR3 length: 20 amino acids. After removal of 1 base from V and 3 bases from J, the junction contained 19 bases not matched to a gene. Per the germline V gene, CDR1 is LGHDT and CDR2 is YNNKEL (reference sequence). Libraries were prepared by immunoSEQ multiplex PCR; TCRdb keeps only in-frame clonotypes and omits some of them. Of about 100,000 clones detected, over 90% appear once; the ten largest clones hold more than 1.5%. This specimen consisted of peripheral blood, obtained on day 0 of AZD1222 vaccination. This chain connects TRBV3-1 (or the pseudogene TRBV3-2) to TRBJ1-2; 8 positions match TRBD1. This TCR came from an adult in good health. The CDR3 nucleotides are TGTGCCAGCAGCCAAGCAGTCGAGGGCACAGGGGGTTTGGAAGACTATGGCTACACCTTC. The encoded protein is CASSQAVEGTGGLEDYGYTF.